This TCR beta chain was profiled in a study of T-cell reconstitution after alpha-beta-depleted transplantation in children. Preparation of the TCRbeta library used unique molecular identifiers. TCRdb used MiXCR to reprocess the PCR reads, holding one entry per CDR3 protein. The sample lists some 600,000 distinct CDR3 sequences; 13% were seen once. This clonotype was counted many times. V trimming: 4 bases; J trimming: 3 bases; junction bases outside the gene matches: 4. CDR3 size: 15 residues. Germline CDR1 reads MNHEY; CDR2 reads SVGEGT. The material sequenced was PBMCs, mostly from graft donor cells, taken 360 days after TCRalphabeta/CD19-depleted stem cell transplant. The sequence came from a male patient younger than 18 who had a stem cell transplant for acute myeloid leukemia, so the T cells may come from the graft donor. The gene calls are TRBV6-2 or TRBV6-3 and TRBJ2-1; TRBD2 aligns across 9 bases. The CDR3 region has the DNA TGTGCCAGCAGTTCCCTAGCGGGACTCTACAATGAGCAGTTCTTC. Translated: CASSSLAGLYNEQFF.